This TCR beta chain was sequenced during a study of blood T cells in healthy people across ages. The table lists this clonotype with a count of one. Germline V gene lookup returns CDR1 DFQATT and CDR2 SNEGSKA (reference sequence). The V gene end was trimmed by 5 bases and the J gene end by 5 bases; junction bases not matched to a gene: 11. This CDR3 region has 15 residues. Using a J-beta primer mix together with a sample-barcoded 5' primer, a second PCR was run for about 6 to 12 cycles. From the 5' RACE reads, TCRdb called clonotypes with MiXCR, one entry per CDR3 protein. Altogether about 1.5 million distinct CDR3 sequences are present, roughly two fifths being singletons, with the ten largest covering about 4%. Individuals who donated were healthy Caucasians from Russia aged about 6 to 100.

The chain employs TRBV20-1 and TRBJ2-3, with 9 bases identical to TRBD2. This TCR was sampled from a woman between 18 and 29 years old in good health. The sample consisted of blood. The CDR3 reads CSASRGSGSVDTQYF. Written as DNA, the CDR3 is TGCAGTGCTTCCCGGGGTAGCGGGAGCGTAGATACGCAGTATTTT.